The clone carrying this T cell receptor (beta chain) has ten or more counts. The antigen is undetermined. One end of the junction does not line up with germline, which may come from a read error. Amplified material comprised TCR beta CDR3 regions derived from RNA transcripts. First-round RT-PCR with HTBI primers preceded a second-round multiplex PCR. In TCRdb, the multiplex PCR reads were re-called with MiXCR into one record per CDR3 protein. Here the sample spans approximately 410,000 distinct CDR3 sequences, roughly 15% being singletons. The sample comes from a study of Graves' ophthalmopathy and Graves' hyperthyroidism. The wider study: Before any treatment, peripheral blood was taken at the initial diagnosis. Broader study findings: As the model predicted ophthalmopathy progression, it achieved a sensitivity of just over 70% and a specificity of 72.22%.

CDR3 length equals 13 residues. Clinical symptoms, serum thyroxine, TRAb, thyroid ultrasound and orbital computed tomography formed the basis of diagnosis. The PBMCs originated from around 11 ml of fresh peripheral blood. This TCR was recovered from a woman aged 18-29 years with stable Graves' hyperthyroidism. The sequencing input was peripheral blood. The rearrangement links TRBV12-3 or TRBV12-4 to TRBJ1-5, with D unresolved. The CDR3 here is CASSGNSNQPQHF. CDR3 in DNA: TGCGCCAGCAGTGGTAATAGCAATCAGCCCCAGCATTTT.